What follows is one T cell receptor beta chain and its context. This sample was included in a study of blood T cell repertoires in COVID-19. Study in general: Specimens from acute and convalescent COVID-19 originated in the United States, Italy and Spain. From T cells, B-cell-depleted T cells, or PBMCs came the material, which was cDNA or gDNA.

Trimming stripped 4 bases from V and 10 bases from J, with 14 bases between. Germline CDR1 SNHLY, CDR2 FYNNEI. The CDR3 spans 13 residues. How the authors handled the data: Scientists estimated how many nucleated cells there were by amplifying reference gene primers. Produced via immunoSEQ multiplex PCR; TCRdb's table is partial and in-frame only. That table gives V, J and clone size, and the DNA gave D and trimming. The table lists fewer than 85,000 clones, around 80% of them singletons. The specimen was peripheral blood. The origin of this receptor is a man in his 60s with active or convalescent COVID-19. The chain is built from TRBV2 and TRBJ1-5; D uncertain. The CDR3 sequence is CASSGGPEGPQHF. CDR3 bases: TGTGCCAGCAGTGGAGGGCCCGAAGGCCCCCAGCATTTT.